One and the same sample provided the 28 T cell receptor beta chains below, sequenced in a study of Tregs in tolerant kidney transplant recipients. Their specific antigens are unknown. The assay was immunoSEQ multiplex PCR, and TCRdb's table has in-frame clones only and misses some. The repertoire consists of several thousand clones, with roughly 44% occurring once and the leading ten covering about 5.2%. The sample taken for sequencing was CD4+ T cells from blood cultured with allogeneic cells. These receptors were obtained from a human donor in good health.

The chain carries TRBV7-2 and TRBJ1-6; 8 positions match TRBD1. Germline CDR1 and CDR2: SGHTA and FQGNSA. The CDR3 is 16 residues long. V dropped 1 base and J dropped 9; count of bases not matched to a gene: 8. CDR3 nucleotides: TGTGCCAGCAGCTTAGGAGTAAACAGGGGGGGTTCACCCCTCCACTTT. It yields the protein CASSLGVNRGGSPLHF.

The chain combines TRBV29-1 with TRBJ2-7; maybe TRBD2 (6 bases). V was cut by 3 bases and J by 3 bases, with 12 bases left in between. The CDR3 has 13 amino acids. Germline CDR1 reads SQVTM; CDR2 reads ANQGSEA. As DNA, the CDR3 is TGCAGCGTTGACGGGGGAAAAGACTACGAGCAGTACTTC. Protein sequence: CSVDGGKDYEQYF.

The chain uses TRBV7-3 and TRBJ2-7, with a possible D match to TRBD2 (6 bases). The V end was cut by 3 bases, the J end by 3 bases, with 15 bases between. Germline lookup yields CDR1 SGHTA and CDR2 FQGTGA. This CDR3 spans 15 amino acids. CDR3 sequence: CASSFQISEGYEQYF. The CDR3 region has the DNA TGTGCCAGCAGCTTCCAAATTTCGGAGGGCTACGAGCAGTACTTC.

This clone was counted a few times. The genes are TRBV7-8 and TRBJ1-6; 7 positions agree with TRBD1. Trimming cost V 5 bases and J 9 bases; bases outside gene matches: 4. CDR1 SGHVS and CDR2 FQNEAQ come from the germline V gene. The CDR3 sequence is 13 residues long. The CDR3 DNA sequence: TGTGCCAGCAGCGTGGACAGGACTTCACCCCTCCACTTT. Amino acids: CASSVDRTSPLHF.

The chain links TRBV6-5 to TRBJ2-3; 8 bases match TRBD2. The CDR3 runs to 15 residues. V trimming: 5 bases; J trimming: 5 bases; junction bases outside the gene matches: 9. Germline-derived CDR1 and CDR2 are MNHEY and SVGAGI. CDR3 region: CASSTLRGGRDTQYF. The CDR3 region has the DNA TGTGCCAGCAGTACCCTACGGGGGGGCAGAGATACGCAGTATTTT.

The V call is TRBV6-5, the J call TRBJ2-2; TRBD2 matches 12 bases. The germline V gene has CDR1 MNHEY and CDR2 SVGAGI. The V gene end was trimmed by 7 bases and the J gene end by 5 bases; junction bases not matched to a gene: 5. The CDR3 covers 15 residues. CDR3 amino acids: CASTTGLAGTGELFF. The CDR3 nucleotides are TGTGCCAGCACCACTGGACTAGCGGGGACCGGGGAGCTGTTTTTT.

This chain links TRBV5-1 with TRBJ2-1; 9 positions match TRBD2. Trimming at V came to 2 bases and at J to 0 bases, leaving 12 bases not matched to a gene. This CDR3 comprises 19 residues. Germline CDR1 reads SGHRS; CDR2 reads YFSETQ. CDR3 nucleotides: TGCGCCAGCAGCTTAGGCAGCGGGGGGTCCCGTAGCTCCTACAATGAGCAGTTCTTC. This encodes CASSLGSGGSRSSYNEQFF. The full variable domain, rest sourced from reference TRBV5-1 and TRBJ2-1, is KAGVTQTPRYLIKTRGQQVTLSCSPISGHRSVSWYQQTPGQGLQFLFEYFSETQRNKGNFPGRFSGRQFSNSRSEMNVSTLELGDSALYLCASSLGSGGSRSSYNEQFFGPGTRLTVL.

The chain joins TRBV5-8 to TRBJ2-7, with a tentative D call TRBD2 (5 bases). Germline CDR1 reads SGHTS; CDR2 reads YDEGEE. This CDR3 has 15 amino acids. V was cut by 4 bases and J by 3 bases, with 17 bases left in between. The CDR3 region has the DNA TGTGCCAGCAGCCAAGCCCTTGGACGGGGCTACGAGCAGTACTTC. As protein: CASSQALGRGYEQYF.

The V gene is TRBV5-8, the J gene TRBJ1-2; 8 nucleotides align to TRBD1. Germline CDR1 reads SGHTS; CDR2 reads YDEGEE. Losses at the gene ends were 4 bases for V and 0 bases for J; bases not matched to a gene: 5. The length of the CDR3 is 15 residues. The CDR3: CASSPQGGTNYGYTF. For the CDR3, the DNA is TGTGCCAGCAGCCCACAGGGGGGTACTAACTATGGCTACACCTTC.

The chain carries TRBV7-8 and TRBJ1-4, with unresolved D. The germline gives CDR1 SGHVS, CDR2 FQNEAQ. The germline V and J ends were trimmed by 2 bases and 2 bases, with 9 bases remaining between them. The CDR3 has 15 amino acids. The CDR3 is CASSLSPITNEKLFF. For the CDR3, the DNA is TGTGCCAGCAGCTTATCGCCTATTACTAATGAAAAACTGTTTTTT.

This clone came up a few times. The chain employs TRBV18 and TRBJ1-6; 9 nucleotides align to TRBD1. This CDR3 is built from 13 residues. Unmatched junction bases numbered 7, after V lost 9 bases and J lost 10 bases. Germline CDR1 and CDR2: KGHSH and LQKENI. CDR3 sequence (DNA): TGTGCCAGTCACGACAGGGGGAGGTCACCCCTCCACTTT. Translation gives CASHDRGRSPLHF.

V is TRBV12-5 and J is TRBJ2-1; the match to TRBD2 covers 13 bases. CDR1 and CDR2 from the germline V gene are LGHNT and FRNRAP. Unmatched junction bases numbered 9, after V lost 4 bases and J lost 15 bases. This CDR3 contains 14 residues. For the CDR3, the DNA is TGTGCTAGTGGTTCGGGGACTAGCGGGGCGCGACCGTTCTTC. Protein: CASGSGTSGARPFF.

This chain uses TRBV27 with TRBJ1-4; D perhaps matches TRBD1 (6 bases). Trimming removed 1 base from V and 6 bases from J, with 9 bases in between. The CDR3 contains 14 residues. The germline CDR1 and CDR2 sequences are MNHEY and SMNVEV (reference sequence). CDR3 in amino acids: CASSLLGAHEKLFF. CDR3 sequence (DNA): TGTGCCAGCAGTTTATTGGGGGCCCATGAAAAACTGTTTTTT.

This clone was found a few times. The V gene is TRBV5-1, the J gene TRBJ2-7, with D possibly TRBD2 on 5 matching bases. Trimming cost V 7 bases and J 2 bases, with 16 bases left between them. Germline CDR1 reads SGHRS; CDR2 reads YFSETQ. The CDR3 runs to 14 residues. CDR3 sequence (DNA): TGCGCCAGCTATGGCGGGCGTGGGCCCTACGAGCAGTACTTC. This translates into CASYGGRGPYEQYF.

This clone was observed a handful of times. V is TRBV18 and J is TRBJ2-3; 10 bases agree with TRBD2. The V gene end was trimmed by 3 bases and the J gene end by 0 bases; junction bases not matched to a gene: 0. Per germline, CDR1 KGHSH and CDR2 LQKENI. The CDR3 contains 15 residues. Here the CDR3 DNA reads TGTGCCAGCTCACCGACTAGCGGGAGCACAGATACGCAGTATTTT. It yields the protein CASSPTSGSTDTQYF.

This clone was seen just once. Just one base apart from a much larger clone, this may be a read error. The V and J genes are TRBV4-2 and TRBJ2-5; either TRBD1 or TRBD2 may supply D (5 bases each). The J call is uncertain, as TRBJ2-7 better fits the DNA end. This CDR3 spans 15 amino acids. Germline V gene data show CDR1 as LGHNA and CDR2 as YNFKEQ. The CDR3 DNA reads TGTGCCAGCAGCCAAGCCGGGGCCGGCTCCTACGAGCAGTACTTC. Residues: CASSQAGAGSYEQYF.

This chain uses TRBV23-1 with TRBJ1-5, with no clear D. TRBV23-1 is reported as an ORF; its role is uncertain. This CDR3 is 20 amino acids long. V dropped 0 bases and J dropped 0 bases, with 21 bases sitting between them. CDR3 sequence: CASSQSLRRTPLYSNQPQHF. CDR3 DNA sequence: TGCGCCAGCAGTCAATCTTTGCGGCGAACCCCCCTTTATAGCAATCAGCCCCAGCATTTT.

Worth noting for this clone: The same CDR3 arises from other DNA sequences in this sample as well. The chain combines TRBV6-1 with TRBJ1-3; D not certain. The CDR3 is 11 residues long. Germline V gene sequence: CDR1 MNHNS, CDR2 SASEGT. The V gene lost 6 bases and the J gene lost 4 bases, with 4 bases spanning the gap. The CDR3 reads CASSRGNTIYF. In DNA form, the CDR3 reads TGTGCCAGCAGCCGAGGAAACACCATATATTTT.

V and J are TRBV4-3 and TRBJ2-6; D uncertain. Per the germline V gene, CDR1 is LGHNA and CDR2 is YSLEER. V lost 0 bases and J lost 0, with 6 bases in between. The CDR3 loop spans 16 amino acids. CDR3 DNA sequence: TGCGCCAGCAGCCAAGATTACAGCTCTGGGGCCAACGTCCTGACTTTC. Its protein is CASSQDYSSGANVLTF.

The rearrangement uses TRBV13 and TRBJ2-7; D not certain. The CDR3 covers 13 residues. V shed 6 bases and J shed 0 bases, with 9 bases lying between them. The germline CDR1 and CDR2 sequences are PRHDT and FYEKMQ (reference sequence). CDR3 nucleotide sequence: TGTGCCAGCAGTCCCATTAGCTCCTACGAGCAGTACTTC. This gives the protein CASSPISSYEQYF.

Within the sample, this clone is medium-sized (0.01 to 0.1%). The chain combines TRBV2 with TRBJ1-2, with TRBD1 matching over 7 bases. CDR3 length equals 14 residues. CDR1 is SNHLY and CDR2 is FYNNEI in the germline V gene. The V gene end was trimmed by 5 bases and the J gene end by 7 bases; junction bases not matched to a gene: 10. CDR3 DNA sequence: TGTGCCAGCAGTTTACAGGGGCGGGTCGGTGGCTACACCTTC. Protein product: CASSLQGRVGGYTF.

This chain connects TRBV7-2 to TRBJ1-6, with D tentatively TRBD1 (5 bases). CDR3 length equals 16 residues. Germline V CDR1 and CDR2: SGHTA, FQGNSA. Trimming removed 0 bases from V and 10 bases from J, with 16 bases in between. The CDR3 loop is CASSLARQGGSSPLHF. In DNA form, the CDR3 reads TGTGCCAGCAGCTTAGCTCGTCAGGGCGGCAGCTCACCCCTCCACTTT.

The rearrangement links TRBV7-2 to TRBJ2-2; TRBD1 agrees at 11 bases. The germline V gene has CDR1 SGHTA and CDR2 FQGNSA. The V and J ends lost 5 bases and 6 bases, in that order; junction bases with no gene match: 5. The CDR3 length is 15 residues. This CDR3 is CASSPLGQGAGELFF. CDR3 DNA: TGTGCCAGCAGCCCCCTGGGACAGGGGGCCGGGGAGCTGTTTTTT.

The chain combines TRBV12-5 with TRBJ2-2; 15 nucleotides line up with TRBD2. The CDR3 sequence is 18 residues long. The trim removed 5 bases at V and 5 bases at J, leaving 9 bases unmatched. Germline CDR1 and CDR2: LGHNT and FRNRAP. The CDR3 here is CASGRTSGRAERTGELFF. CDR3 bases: TGTGCTAGTGGTCGGACTAGCGGGAGGGCCGAGCGGACCGGGGAGCTGTTTTTT.

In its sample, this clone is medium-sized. CDR3 nucleotides: TGCGCCAGCAGCTTGGTCGGAGTTATGAACACTGAAGCTTTCTTT. Protein product: CASSLVGVMNTEAFF. This sequence joins TRBV5-1 and TRBJ1-1; D remains ambiguous. The CDR3 contains 15 residues. The germline V gene encodes CDR1 SGHRS and CDR2 YFSETQ. Trimming removed 0 bases from V and 0 bases from J, with 9 bases in between.

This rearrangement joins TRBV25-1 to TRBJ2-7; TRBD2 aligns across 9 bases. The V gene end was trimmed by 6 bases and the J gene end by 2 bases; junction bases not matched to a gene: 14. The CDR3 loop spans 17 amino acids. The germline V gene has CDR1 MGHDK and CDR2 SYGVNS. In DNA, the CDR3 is TGTGCCAGCAGCCTCCACCCGCCGGGACTAGCTACCTACGAGCAGTACTTC. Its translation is CASSLHPPGLATYEQYF.

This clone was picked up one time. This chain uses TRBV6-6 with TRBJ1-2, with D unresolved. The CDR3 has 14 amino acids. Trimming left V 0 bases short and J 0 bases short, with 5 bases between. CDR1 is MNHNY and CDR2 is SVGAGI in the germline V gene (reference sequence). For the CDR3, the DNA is TGTGCCAGCAGTTACTCGAGAGCTAACTATGGCTACACCTTC. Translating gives CASSYSRANYGYTF.

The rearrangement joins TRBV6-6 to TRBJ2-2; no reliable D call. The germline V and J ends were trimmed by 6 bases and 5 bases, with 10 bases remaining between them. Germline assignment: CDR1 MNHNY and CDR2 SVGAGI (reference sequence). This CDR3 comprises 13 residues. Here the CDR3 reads CASRWSQTGELFF. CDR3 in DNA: TGTGCCAGCAGATGGTCCCAAACCGGGGAGCTGTTTTTT.